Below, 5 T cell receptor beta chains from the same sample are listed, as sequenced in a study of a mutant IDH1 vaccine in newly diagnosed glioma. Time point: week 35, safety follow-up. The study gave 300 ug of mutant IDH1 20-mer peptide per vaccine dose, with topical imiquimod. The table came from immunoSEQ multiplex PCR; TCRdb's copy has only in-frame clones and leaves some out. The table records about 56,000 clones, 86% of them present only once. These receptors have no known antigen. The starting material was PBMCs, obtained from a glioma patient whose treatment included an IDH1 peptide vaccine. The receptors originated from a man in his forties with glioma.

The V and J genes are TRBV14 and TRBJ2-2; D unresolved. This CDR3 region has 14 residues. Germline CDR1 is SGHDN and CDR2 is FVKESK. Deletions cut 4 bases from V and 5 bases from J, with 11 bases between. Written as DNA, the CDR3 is TGTGCCAGCAGCCCCTGGACCAGGACCGGGGAGCTGTTTTTT. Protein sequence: CASSPWTRTGELFF.

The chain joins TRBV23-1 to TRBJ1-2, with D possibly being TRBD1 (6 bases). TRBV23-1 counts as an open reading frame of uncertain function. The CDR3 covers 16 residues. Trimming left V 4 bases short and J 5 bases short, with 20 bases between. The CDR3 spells CASSRQGDTGNYGYTF. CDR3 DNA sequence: TGCGCCAGCAGTCGGCAAGGGGACACCGGGAATTATGGCTACACCTTC.

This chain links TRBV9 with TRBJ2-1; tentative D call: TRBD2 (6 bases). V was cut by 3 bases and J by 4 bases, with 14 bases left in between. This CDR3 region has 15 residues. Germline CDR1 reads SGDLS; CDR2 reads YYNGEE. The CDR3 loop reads CASSAVAELYNEQFF. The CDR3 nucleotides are TGTGCCAGCAGCGCCGTAGCGGAGTTGTACAATGAGCAGTTCTTC. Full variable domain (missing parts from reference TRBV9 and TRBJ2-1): DSGVTQTPKHLITATGQRVTLRCSPRSGDLSVYWYQQSLDQGLQFLIQYYNGEERAKGNILERFSAQQFPDLHSELNLSSLELGDSALYFCASSAVAELYNEQFFGPGTRLTVL.

CDR3: CASSPLKSGITGEQFF. Written as DNA, the CDR3 is TGTGCCAGTAGTCCCCTGAAGAGCGGGATAACGGGTGAGCAGTTCTTC. The gene calls are TRBV19 and TRBJ2-1; the match to TRBD2 covers 7 bases. The CDR3 is 16 residues long. The V segment lost 5 bases and the J segment 9 bases; nucleotides outside the gene matches: 16. Germline V gives CDR1 LNHDA, CDR2 SQIVND (reference sequence).

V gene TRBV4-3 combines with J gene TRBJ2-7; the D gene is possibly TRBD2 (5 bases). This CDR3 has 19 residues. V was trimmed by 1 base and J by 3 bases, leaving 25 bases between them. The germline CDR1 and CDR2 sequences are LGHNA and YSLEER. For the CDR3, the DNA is TGCGCCAGCAGCCAAGTCCCAGGACTCGATAGAGCCCTGCACTACGAGCAGTACTTC. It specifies CASSQVPGLDRALHYEQYF.